A few counts support the clone carrying this T cell receptor (beta chain). Antigen: not known. This specimen belongs to a study of beta chain features in type 1 diabetes. The length of the CDR3 is 14 residues. Trimming removed 6 bases from V and 3 bases from J; junction bases left unmatched: 7. The V gene's germline CDR1 is SGHTA and CDR2 FQGNSA. Expressed TCRB transcripts were sequenced because the isolated RNA had all been reverse transcribed beforehand. TCRdb's copy holds only in-frame clones and misses some; the assay was immunoSEQ multiplex PCR. The sample includes 400,000 or so clones, around 12% seen only once; the top ten take over 0.008%. The study, taken as a whole, reports: Researchers report that Type 1 diabetes patients had moderately but significantly shorter TCRB CDR3s across all four CD4+ subsets.

The sequence was obtained from a woman between 18 and 29 years old with type 1 diabetes. The sample comprised naive CD4+ T cells from blood. The V and J genes are TRBV7-2 and TRBJ1-2, with 7 bases that match TRBD1. DNA for the CDR3: TGTGCCAGCAGTTTTGACAGGGAGTACTATGGCTACACCTTC. This codes for CASSFDREYYGYTF.